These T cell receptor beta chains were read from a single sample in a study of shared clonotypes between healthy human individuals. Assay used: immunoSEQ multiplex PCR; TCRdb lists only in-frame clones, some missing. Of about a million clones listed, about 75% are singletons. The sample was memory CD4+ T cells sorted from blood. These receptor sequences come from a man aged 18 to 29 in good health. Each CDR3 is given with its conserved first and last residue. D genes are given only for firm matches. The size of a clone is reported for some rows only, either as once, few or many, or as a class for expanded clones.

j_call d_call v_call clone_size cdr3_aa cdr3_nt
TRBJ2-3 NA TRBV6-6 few CASSYSGERTDTQYF TGTGCCAGCAGTTACTCCGGGGAACGCACAGATACGCAGTATTTT
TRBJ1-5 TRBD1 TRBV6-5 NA CASSLGQFSNQPQHF TGTGCCAGCAGTTTGGGACAGTTTAGCAATCAGCCCCAGCATTTT
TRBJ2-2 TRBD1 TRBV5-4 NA CASSWGQQNTGELFF TGTGCCAGCAGCTGGGGACAGCAGAACACCGGGGAGCTGTTTTTT
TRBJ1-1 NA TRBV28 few CASSLYFPPQGKTEAFF TGTGCCAGCAGTTTATATTTCCCCCCCCAGGGGAAGACTGAAGCTTTCTTT
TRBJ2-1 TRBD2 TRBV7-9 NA CASAGERGGSYNEQFF TGTGCCAGCGCGGGGGAGCGGGGGGGCTCCTACAATGAGCAGTTCTTC
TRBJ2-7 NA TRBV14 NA CASSQGLASYEQYF TGTGCCAGCAGCCAAGGGTTGGCATCCTACGAGCAGTACTTC
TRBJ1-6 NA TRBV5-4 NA CASSLQGMESSPLHF TGTGCCAGCAGCTTGCAGGGAATGGAGAGTTCACCCCTCCACTTT
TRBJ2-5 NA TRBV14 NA CASSQDRKTQYF TGTGCCAGCAGCCAAGATCGGAAGACCCAGTACTTC
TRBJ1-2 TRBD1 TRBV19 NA CASSQDRVGGYTF TGTGCCAGTAGCCAAGACAGGGTTGGTGGCTACACCTTC
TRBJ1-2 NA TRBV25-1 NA CASSESNRAYGYTF TGTGCCAGCAGTGAAAGTAACAGGGCCTATGGCTACACCTTC
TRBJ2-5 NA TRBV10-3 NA CAISEGVGKEETQYF TGTGCCATCAGTGAGGGAGTGGGGAAAGAAGAGACCCAGTACTTC
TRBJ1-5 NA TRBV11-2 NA CASSLTAGGNQPQHF TGTGCCAGCAGCTTAACAGCAGGGGGCAATCAGCCCCAGCATTTT
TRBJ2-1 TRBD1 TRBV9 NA CASSVAGQGSYNEQFF TGTGCCAGCAGCGTAGCAGGACAGGGGTCCTACAATGAGCAGTTCTTC
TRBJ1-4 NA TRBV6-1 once CASSPLGSANEKLFF TGTGCCAGCAGTCCCTTAGGCTCCGCTAATGAAAAACTGTTTTTT
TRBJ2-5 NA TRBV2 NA CASSESGGRETQYF TGTGCCAGCAGTGAAAGTGGGGGAAGGGAGACCCAGTACTTC
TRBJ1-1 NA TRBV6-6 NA CASLRMGVNTEAFF TGTGCCAGCCTGAGGATGGGTGTAAACACTGAAGCTTTCTTT
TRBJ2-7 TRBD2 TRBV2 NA CASMPGLAVYEQYF TGTGCCAGCATGCCGGGACTAGCGGTATACGAGCAGTACTTC
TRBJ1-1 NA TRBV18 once CASSGGPPLSTEAFF TGTGCCAGCTCGGGAGGGCCCCCCCTAAGTACTGAAGCTTTCTTT